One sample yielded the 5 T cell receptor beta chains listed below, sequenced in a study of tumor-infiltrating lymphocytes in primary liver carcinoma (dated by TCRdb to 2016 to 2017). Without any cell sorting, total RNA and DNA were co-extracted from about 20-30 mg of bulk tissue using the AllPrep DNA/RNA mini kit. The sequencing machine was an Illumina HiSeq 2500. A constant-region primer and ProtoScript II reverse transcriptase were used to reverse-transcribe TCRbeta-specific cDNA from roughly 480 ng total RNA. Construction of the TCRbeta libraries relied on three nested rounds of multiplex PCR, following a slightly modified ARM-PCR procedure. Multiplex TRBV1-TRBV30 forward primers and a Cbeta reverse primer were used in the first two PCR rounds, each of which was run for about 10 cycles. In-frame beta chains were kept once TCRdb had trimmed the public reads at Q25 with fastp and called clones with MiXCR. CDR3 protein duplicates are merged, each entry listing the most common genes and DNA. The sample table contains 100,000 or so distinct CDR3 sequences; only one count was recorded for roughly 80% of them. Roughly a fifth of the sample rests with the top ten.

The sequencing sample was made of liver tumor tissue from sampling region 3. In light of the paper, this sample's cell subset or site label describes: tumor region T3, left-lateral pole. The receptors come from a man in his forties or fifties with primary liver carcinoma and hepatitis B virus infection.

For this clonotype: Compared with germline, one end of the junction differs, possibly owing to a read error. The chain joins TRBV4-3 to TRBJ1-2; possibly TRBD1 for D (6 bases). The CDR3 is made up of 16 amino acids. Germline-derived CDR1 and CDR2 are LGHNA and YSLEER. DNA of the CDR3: TGCGCCAGCAGCCAGGCAGGGGCGGGGAGGAACTATGGCTACATATTC. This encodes CASSQAGAGRNYGYIF.

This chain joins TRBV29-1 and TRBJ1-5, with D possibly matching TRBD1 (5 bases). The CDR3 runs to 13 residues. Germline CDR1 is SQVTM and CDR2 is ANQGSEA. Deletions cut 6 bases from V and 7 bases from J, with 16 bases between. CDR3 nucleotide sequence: TGCAGCGTCGTCAGACAGATCAAACAGCCCCAGCATTTT. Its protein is CSVVRQIKQPQHF. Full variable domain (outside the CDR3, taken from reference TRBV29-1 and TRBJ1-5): SAVISQKPSRDICQRGTSLTIQCQVDSQVTMMFWYRQQPGQSLTLIATANQGSEATYESGFVIDKFPISRPNLTFSTLTVSNMSPEDSSIYLCSVVRQIKQPQHFGDGTRLSIL.

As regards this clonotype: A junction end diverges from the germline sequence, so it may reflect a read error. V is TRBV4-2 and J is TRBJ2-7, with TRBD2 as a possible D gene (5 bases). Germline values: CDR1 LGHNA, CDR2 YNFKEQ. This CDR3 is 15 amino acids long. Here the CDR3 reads CASSPRWGEVYEKYF. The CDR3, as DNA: TGTGCCAGCAGCCCGAGATGGGGAGAAGTGTACGAGAAGTACTTC.

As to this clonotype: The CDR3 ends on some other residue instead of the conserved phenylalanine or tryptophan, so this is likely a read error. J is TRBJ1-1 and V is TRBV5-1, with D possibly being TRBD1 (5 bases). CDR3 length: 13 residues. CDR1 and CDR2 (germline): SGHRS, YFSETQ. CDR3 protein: CASSWGLNNEAFL. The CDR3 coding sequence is TGCGCCAGCAGCTGGGGCTTAAACAATGAAGCTTTCCTT.

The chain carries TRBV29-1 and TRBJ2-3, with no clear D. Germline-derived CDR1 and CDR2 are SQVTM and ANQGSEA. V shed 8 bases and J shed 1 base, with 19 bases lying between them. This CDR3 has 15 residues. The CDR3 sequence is CSTRSRDRGTDTQYF. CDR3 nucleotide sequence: TGCAGCACCCGGTCGCGAGATAGGGGCACAGATACGCAGTATTTT.